These 27 T cell receptor beta chains were sequenced from one sample in a study of blood T cells in healthy people across ages. Together with a sample-barcoded 5' primer, a J-beta primer mix was included in a second PCR lasting about 7 to 12 cycles. TCRdb reprocessed the 5' RACE reads via MiXCR and lists one record per CDR3 protein. Here the sample spans approximately 1.5 million distinct CDR3 sequences, about 35% being singletons. Sequencing was done on a sample of blood. The receptors originated from a woman aged 30 to 39 in good health.

The chain employs TRBV21-1 and TRBJ1-5; the table names TRBD1, a call not compared with the DNA. TRBV21-1 corresponds to a pseudogene. The CDR3 runs 18 residues. The CDR3 region has the DNA TGTGCCAGCAGCAAAGGTGGGGACAGGGTATATAGCAATCAGCCCCAGCATTTT. Translated: CASSKGGDRVYSNQPQHF.

The chain uses TRBV20-1 and TRBJ2-3, with TRBD1 identical over 9 bases. This CDR3 is 15 amino acids long. Germline V gene data show CDR1 as DFQATT and CDR2 as SNEGSKA (reference sequence). J gave up 2 bases and V 4 bases, and 7 bases lay outside the gene matches. CDR3 region: CSAIPRDRATDTQYF. The CDR3 region has the DNA TGCAGTGCTATCCCCCGGGACAGGGCCACAGATACGCAGTATTTT.

Regarding this clonotype: A junction end diverges from the germline sequence, so it may reflect a read error. The genes are TRBV27 and TRBJ2-7, with D unclear. CDR1 MNHEY and CDR2 SMNVEV come from the germline V gene (reference sequence). The CDR3 totals 12 residues. The CDR3 coding sequence is TGTGCCAGCAGTGTGGGTGGCGACGAGCGGTACTTC. Protein product: CASSVGGDERYF.

The V gene is TRBV6-1, the J gene TRBJ1-6; D might be TRBD1 (6 bases). Germline V gene sequence: CDR1 MNHNS, CDR2 SASEGT. This CDR3 comprises 16 residues. V dropped 5 bases and J dropped 9 bases, with 20 bases sitting between them. Written as DNA, the CDR3 is TGTGCCAGCAGTCAGGACAGTGGATTAAAGCGTTCACCCCTCCACTTT. Its translation: CASSQDSGLKRSPLHF.

Ten or more counts support this clonotype. V and J are TRBV9 and TRBJ2-3; D call uncertain. This CDR3 is built from 14 residues. V was shortened by 3 bases and J by 1 base, with 9 bases between the two germline ends. Germline lookup yields CDR1 SGDLS and CDR2 YYNGEE. DNA for the CDR3: TGTGCCAGCAGCGCACGGAAGGGCACAGATACGCAGTATTTT. Residues: CASSARKGTDTQYF.

The chain links TRBV6-5 to TRBJ1-2, with unresolved D. V gave up 0 bases and J gave up 6 bases, with 20 bases separating them. Germline V lookup: CDR1 MNHEY, CDR2 SVGAGI. The CDR3 contains 17 residues. The CDR3: CASSYSNKPPLTDGYTF. CDR3 nucleotide sequence: TGTGCCAGCAGTTACTCGAATAAGCCGCCCCTGACTGATGGCTACACCTTC.

This clonotype occurred a few times. The V and J genes are TRBV4-1 and TRBJ2-1, with 10 bases lining up with TRBD2. With 0 bases clipped from V and 2 bases from J, the junction kept 1 base outside the gene matches. Germline V lookup: CDR1 MGHRA, CDR2 YSYEKL. The CDR3 totals 16 residues. CDR3 sequence (DNA): TGCGCCAGCAGCCAAGAAAGCGGGGGGGCCTACAATGAGCAGTTCTTC. It translates to CASSQESGGAYNEQFF.

The chain joins TRBV4-1 to TRBJ1-1; possibly TRBD1 for D (5 bases). V lost 2 bases and J 8 bases, leaving 12 bases between the germline ends. CDR1 is MGHRA, CDR2 YSYEKL, per germline. The CDR3 spans 13 residues. The CDR3 region is CASSQKPEGEAFF. CDR3 DNA sequence: TGCGCCAGCAGCCAAAAACCTGAGGGGGAAGCTTTCTTT.

The chain couples TRBV12-3 or TRBV12-4 to TRBJ2-2; 8 bases map to TRBD2. The CDR3 totals 15 residues. The trim removed 1 base at V and 8 bases at J, leaving 6 bases unmatched. This CDR3 is CASSLGAGGTGELFF. The CDR3, as DNA: TGTGCCAGCAGTTTAGGGGCGGGAGGTACTGGGGAGCTGTTTTTT.

This rearrangement joins TRBV20-1 to TRBJ2-7; TRBD2 might be the D (6 bases). This CDR3 spans 14 amino acids. Trimming cost V 6 bases and J 6 bases, with 21 bases left between them. CDR1 and CDR2 from the germline V gene are DFQATT and SNEGSKA (reference sequence). CDR3 amino acids: CSAPREGRLGEQYF. The DNA for the CDR3 is TGCAGTGCCCCGCGGGAAGGACGATTGGGCGAGCAGTACTTC.

This clonotype was recorded many times. This chain uses TRBV11-2 with TRBJ2-7, with a tentative D call TRBD1 (5 bases). V gave up 1 base and J gave up 3 bases, with 10 bases separating them. This CDR3 region has 14 residues. Germline CDR1 reads SGHAT; CDR2 reads FQNNGV. The DNA of the CDR3 is TGTGCCAGCAGCTTAGGGGGCAGGAACTACGAGCAGTACTTC. Translation: CASSLGGRNYEQYF.

The chain joins TRBV4-1 to TRBJ1-2; D may be TRBD1 (6 bases). Germline V lookup: CDR1 MGHRA, CDR2 YSYEKL. With 0 bases removed from V and 4 bases from J, the gap between germline ends came to 12 bases. The CDR3 consists of 15 residues. This CDR3 reads CASSQDLGHAYGYTF. The CDR3 DNA reads TGCGCCAGCAGCCAAGATCTGGGACATGCCTATGGCTACACCTTC.

This clonotype showed up just a few times. This chain uses TRBV30 with TRBJ1-1; tentative D call: TRBD1 (5 bases). CDR1 and CDR2 (germline): GTSNPN, SVGIG (reference sequence). CDR3 length: 15 residues. Trimming took 0 bases from V and 11 from J, leaving 22 bases between them. DNA of the CDR3: TGTGCCTGGAGTGTAATGCGGGGGGTTTTCGTTTCGGCTTTCTTT. This translates into CAWSVMRGVFVSAFF.

This clonotype was observed many times. V usage is TRBV3-1 and J usage is TRBJ2-1; D unclear. Germline CDR1 LGHDT, CDR2 YNNKEL (reference sequence). This CDR3 spans 14 amino acids. Trimming stripped 0 bases from V and 4 bases from J, with 7 bases between. The CDR3: CASSQDSVYNEQFF. CDR3 in DNA: TGTGCCAGCAGCCAAGACTCCGTGTACAATGAGCAGTTCTTC.

Turning to this clonotype: The junction differs from germline at one of its ends, possibly a read error. This rearrangement joins TRBV24-1 to TRBJ2-7; 8 nucleotides align to TRBD2. The CDR3 spans 14 residues. The germline V gene has CDR1 KGHDR and CDR2 SFDVKD. CDR3 DNA: TGTGCCATCAGTCAGACTAGCGAAAGCTACGAGCAGTACTTC. Amino acid sequence: CAISQTSESYEQYF.

The V gene is TRBV30, the J gene TRBJ2-7; no clear D gene. CDR1 GTSNPN and CDR2 SVGIG come from the germline V gene (reference sequence). CDR3 length: 12 residues. Trimming removed 2 bases from V and 6 bases from J, with 11 bases in between. The CDR3 DNA is TGTGCCTGGAGTAGTAAGGGTGGCGAGCAGTACTTC. This sequence encodes CAWSSKGGEQYF.

The CDR3 is CASSPRDISSYEQYF. CDR3 nucleotides: TGTGCCAGCAGTCCCCGGGACATCAGCTCCTACGAGCAGTACTTC. The genes are TRBV27 and TRBJ2-7; tentatively, D is TRBD1 (6 bases). Looked up from germline, CDR1 is MNHEY and CDR2 is SMNVEV (reference sequence). V gave up 5 bases and J gave up 0 bases, with 14 bases separating them. The CDR3 runs to 15 residues.

This clonotype has only a few counts. The chain links TRBV20-1 to TRBJ2-3; unclear D gene. CDR1 DFQATT and CDR2 SNEGSKA come from the germline V gene (reference sequence). V lost 3 bases and J 0 bases, leaving 10 bases between the germline ends. The CDR3 spans 14 residues. In DNA form, the CDR3 reads TGCAGTGCTAGCCGTAGTCCTAGCACAGATACGCAGTATTTT. Its protein product is CSASRSPSTDTQYF.

With regard to this clonotype: At one of its ends the junction is not consistent with the germline gene, which may arise from a read error. The chain uses TRBV4-2 and TRBJ2-1; 7 positions match TRBD1. Germline CDR1 is LGHNA and CDR2 is YNFKEQ. The CDR3 covers 16 residues. CDR3 nucleotides: TGTGCCAGCAACCAAAGCGGACAGGACTCCTACAATGAGCAGTTCTTC. This sequence encodes CASNQSGQDSYNEQFF.

The chain employs TRBV6-1 and TRBJ2-5; 9 nucleotides agree with TRBD2. CDR1 and CDR2 (germline): MNHNS, SASEGT. The CDR3 has 15 residues. V dropped 1 base and J dropped 1; count of bases not matched to a gene: 1. CDR3 DNA: TGTGCCAGCAGTGAAGATAGCGGGAGCCAAGAGACCCAGTACTTC. Translated: CASSEDSGSQETQYF.

As to this clonotype: A much larger clone is a single base away; this may be a read error. The rearrangement joins TRBV2 to TRBJ2-1, with D hard to call. The CDR3 extends over 12 amino acids. With 6 bases removed from V and 9 bases from J, the gap between germline ends came to 12 bases. Germline V CDR1 and CDR2: SNHLY, FYNNEI. In nucleotides, the CDR3 is TGTGCCAGCAGAACAGATAACAGTGAGCAGTTCTTC. Encoded protein: CASRTDNSEQFF.

This clonotype has just a few counts. J is TRBJ2-3 and V is TRBV20-1; possible D gene TRBD2, 7 bases. Trimming left V 5 bases short and J 3 bases short, with 18 bases between. CDR3 length: 15 amino acids. CDR1 DFQATT and CDR2 SNEGSKA come from the germline V gene (reference sequence). DNA of the CDR3: TGCAGTGCTTACGCTTCTGGGGGGGCAACAGATACGCAGTATTTT. Translating gives CSAYASGGATDTQYF.

This clonotype was seen repeatedly, ten times or more. The rearrangement joins TRBV7-9 to TRBJ2-6; D uncertain. The CDR3 is made up of 13 amino acids. Germline V gene data show CDR1 as SEHNR and CDR2 as FQNEAQ (reference sequence). V was pared by 2 bases and J by 4 bases, with 3 bases between. The DNA for the CDR3 is TGTGCCAGCAGCTTAATCGGGGCCAACGTCCTGACTTTC. It translates to CASSLIGANVLTF.

The rearrangement links TRBV6-5 to TRBJ2-3; D is possibly TRBD2 (5 bases). V dropped 4 bases and J dropped 6 bases, with 17 bases sitting between them. Germline loops: CDR1 MNHEY, CDR2 SVGAGI. This CDR3 has 15 amino acids. CDR3 protein: CASSSRGVRADTQYF. Written as DNA, the CDR3 is TGTGCCAGCAGTTCCCGGGGAGTTCGGGCTGATACGCAGTATTTT.

This clonotype was picked up a small number of times. This sequence joins TRBV10-3 and TRBJ2-1, with D unclear. V lost 0 bases and J lost 8, with 11 bases in between. Germline CDR1 reads ENHRY; CDR2 reads SYGVKD. This CDR3 has 14 amino acids. For the CDR3, the DNA is TGTGCCATCAGTGAGTCGGGCAGGTGGGATGAGCAGTTCTTC. It translates to CAISESGRWDEQFF.

V is TRBV20-1 and J is TRBJ1-5; weak D call: TRBD1 (5 bases). Looked up from germline, CDR1 is DFQATT and CDR2 is SNEGSKA (reference sequence). Between the trimmed V and J ends, which lost 0 bases and 6 bases, there was a span of 12 bases. The CDR3 is made up of 14 amino acids. The DNA of the CDR3 is TGCAGTGCTAGAGATTCGCAGGGTGGTCAGCCCCAGCATTTT. Translating it yields CSARDSQGGQPQHF.

This clonotype has just a few counts. V is TRBV11-1 and J is TRBJ2-1, with D maybe TRBD1 (6 bases). Germline assignment: CDR1 SGHAT and CDR2 FQDESV (reference sequence). V lost 0 bases and J lost 0, with 21 bases in between. The CDR3 has 20 amino acids. CDR3 DNA sequence: TGTGCCAGCAGCTTAGCGCTAGCAGGGGCCCCTCCGAGCTCCTACAATGAGCAGTTCTTC. It codes for CASSLALAGAPPSSYNEQFF.